Presented here are 2 T cell receptor beta chains from one specimen sequenced in a study of CD8 T cells in ankylosing spondylitis (dated by TCRdb to about 2017). Library method: 5' RACE. Sequencing took place on an Illumina HiSeq 2500. The public reads were reprocessed in TCRdb via fastp at Q25 and MiXCR, keeping in-frame beta chains. Every entry covers one CDR3 protein and lists the most common genes and DNA from its rows. Recorded for this sample are 200,000 to 250,000 distinct CDR3 sequences; over 30% of them occurred a single time. The ten largest make up roughly 4.2% of the sample. The sample comprised blood, either unsorted or a sorted T cell fraction (not recorded which). The receptor source for this set is a male donor with ankylosing spondylitis or in good health (not recorded which).

This clonotype was recorded a few times. The chain uses TRBV6-1 and TRBJ1-1; TRBD1 might be the D (5 bases). V lost 6 bases and J lost 1, with 15 bases in between. The CDR3 totals 15 residues. Germline CDR1 and CDR2: MNHNS and SASEGT. This CDR3 is CASSAGGEWNTEAFF. The DNA for the CDR3 is TGTGCCAGCAGCGCCGGAGGGGAGTGGAACACTGAAGCTTTCTTT.

This clonotype was counted between two and nine times. The rearrangement links TRBV20-1 to TRBJ2-3; TRBD2 matches at 10 bases. V gave up 2 bases and J gave up 5 bases; unmatched junction bases: 16. The CDR3 has 18 residues. Germline V gene sequence: CDR1 DFQATT, CDR2 SNEGSKA (reference sequence). CDR3 in amino acids: CSARQLERGGRGLDTQYF. In DNA form, the CDR3 reads TGCAGTGCTAGACAACTGGAGCGGGGGGGCCGTGGGTTAGATACGCAGTATTTT.